Listed below are T cell receptor beta chains from one sample, sequenced in a study of T-cell memory formation after mild COVID-19. A single record per CDR3 protein comes from TCRdb applying MiXCR to the 5' RACE reads. The sample records 40,000 or so distinct CDR3 sequences, less than 8% being singletons. Specimen: PBMCs or a T cell subset sorted from them (not recorded which). Source of these receptors: an adult who had mild COVID-19 (a few samples of this study predate the infection). Cell type and time point are not known. CDR3s include the opening cysteine and the closing phenylalanine or tryptophan. D genes are given only for firm matches. Size tells how often a clone was seen (once, few, many) or the class of an expanded clone, and some rows leave it out.

D gene,J gene,clone size,V gene,CDR3 protein,CDR3 DNA
TRBD2,TRBJ2-2,many,TRBV19,CASSDSGRADTGELFF,TGTGCCAGTAGTGATAGCGGGAGGGCCGACACCGGGGAGCTGTTTTTT
.,TRBJ1-2,few,TRBV7-8,CASSLVFSGNYGYTF,TGTGCCAGCAGCTTAGTCTTCTCAGGGAACTATGGCTACACCTTC
.,TRBJ1-6,.,TRBV29-1,CSGTLQGWPYNSPLHF,TGCAGCGGAACCCTACAGGGTTGGCCCTATAATTCACCCCTCCACTTT
.,TRBJ2-7,many,TRBV7-2,CASSLGFNSYEQYF,TGTGCCAGCAGCTTAGGGTTTAACTCCTACGAGCAGTACTTC
.,TRBJ1-1,many,TRBV30,CAWPSRGRRNTEAFF,TGTGCCTGGCCCTCAAGGGGAAGGCGAAACACTGAAGCTTTCTTT
.,TRBJ2-3,many,TRBV28,CASSSLLDTQYF,TGTGCCAGCAGTTCACTACTAGATACGCAGTATTTT
TRBD2,TRBJ2-3,.,TRBV11-1,CASRQTWTSATDTQYF,TGTGCCAGCAGACAAACCTGGACTAGCGCAACAGATACGCAGTATTTT
.,TRBJ1-1,.,TRBV3-1,CASRGGEAEAFF,TGTGCCAGCAGGGGAGGGGAGGCTGAAGCTTTCTTT
.,TRBJ1-2,few,TRBV7-2,CASSLLGGRPGNYGYTF,TGTGCCAGCAGCTTATTAGGTGGGCGGCCAGGGAACTATGGCTACACCTTC
.,TRBJ1-1,few,TRBV30,CAWRLQGNTEAFF,TGTGCCTGGAGATTACAGGGGAACACTGAAGCTTTCTTT
TRBD1,TRBJ1-1,many,TRBV20-1,CSALTGGAAGRAFF,TGCAGTGCCCTTACAGGGGGCGCCGCTGGAAGAGCTTTCTTT
TRBD1,TRBJ1-4,many,TRBV12-3/TRBV12-4,CASSLAGTGGEKLFF,TGTGCCAGCAGTTTAGCTGGGACAGGGGGTGAAAAACTGTTTTTT
.,TRBJ2-5,many,TRBV7-3,CASSVTYQETQYF,TGTGCCAGCAGCGTCACGTACCAAGAGACCCAGTACTTC
.,TRBJ2-1,many,TRBV7-6,CASSPTWNNEQFF,TGTGCCAGCAGCCCGACCTGGAACAATGAGCAGTTCTTC
TRBD1,TRBJ2-3,few,TRBV9,CASSVVSGQGLTDTQYF,TGTGCCAGCAGCGTAGTGTCGGGACAGGGCCTCACAGATACGCAGTATTTT
.,TRBJ2-4,many,TRBV5-5,CASSLQGPKNIQYF,TGTGCCAGCAGCTTGCAAGGGCCCAAAAACATTCAGTACTTC
.,TRBJ2-7,many,TRBV19,CASSPEGLPEQYF,TGTGCCAGTAGCCCCGAAGGGCTCCCCGAGCAGTACTTC
.,TRBJ1-5,.,TRBV18,CASSPDPFNQPQHF,TGTGCCAGCTCACCAGACCCCTTCAATCAGCCCCAGCATTTT
TRBD1,TRBJ2-1,many,TRBV7-3,CASRGGQGSYNEQFF,TGTGCCAGCAGGGGCGGACAGGGGTCCTACAATGAGCAGTTCTTC
TRBD2,TRBJ2-3,.,TRBV3-1,CASSPMTSGTDTQYF,TGTGCCAGCAGTCCTATGACTAGCGGCACAGATACGCAGTATTTT
.,TRBJ1-2,few,TRBV12-3/TRBV12-4,CASSPLGLGGYTF,TGTGCCAGCAGTCCTCTCGGGCTCGGGGGCTACACCTTC
.,TRBJ1-2,many,TRBV12-3/TRBV12-4,CASTPAGSRSNYGYTF,TGTGCCAGCACCCCAGCCGGAAGCAGATCAAACTATGGCTACACCTTC
.,TRBJ2-3,many,TRBV5-4,CASSLVSPGTDTQYF,TGTGCCAGCAGCTTGGTATCACCAGGCACAGATACGCAGTATTTT
.,TRBJ2-3,many,TRBV5-1,CASREGADTQYF,TGCGCCAGCAGGGAGGGTGCAGATACGCAGTATTTT
TRBD2,TRBJ2-7,many,TRBV5-4,CASSLSGSNEQYF,TGTGCCAGCAGCCTTAGCGGGAGCAACGAGCAGTACTTC
.,TRBJ2-1,many,TRBV5-1,CASSPGTDEQFF,TGCGCCAGCAGCCCCGGGACGGATGAGCAGTTCTTC
.,TRBJ2-7,many,TRBV6-2/TRBV6-3,CASSQRQFYEQYF,TGTGCCAGCAGTCAGCGACAGTTTTACGAGCAGTACTTC
TRBD2,TRBJ2-1,many,TRBV12-3/TRBV12-4,CASILSSGYNEQFF,TGTGCCAGCATTCTCTCTAGCGGTTACAATGAGCAGTTCTTC
.,TRBJ2-1,many,TRBV5-4,CASSLHNEQFF,TGTGCCAGCAGCTTGCACAATGAGCAGTTCTTC
.,TRBJ1-1,.,TRBV7-2,CASSSLHKSSTEAFF,TGTGCCAGCAGCTCCCTCCATAAAAGCTCTACTGAAGCTTTCTTT
TRBD1,TRBJ2-5,.,TRBV12-3/TRBV12-4,CASSLGGTDQETQYF,TGTGCCAGCAGTTTAGGGGGGACAGATCAGGAGACCCAGTACTTC
TRBD1,TRBJ2-6,many,TRBV7-9,CASSLAGQGSSGANVLTF,TGTGCCAGCAGCTTAGCGGGACAGGGTAGCTCTGGGGCCAACGTCCTGACTTTC
.,TRBJ2-7,few,TRBV20-1,CSAPHTSTYEQYF,TGCAGTGCACCCCACACTAGCACCTACGAGCAGTACTTC
TRBD1,TRBJ2-7,many,TRBV24-1,CATSDSRTGGLEQYF,TGTGCCACCAGTGATTCGCGGACAGGGGGCCTCGAGCAGTACTTC
.,TRBJ2-7,few,TRBV4-1,CASSQAVISYEQYF,TGCGCCAGCAGCCAAGCGGTCATCTCCTACGAGCAGTACTTC
.,TRBJ2-2,many,TRBV5-5,CASSPGRTANTGELFF,TGTGCCAGCAGCCCGGGACGGACAGCCAACACCGGGGAGCTGTTTTTT
.,TRBJ1-1,.,TRBV29-1,CSVLAGRTEAFF,TGCAGCGTTCTCGCCGGGCGCACTGAAGCTTTCTTT
TRBD1,TRBJ1-5,few,TRBV6-6,CAIQGAWSNQPQHF,TGTGCCATACAGGGGGCCTGGAGCAATCAGCCCCAGCATTTT
TRBD1,TRBJ2-2,.,TRBV3-1,CASGYNRGRTGELFF,TGTGCCAGCGGATACAACAGGGGACGCACCGGGGAGCTGTTTTTT
.,TRBJ2-2,many,TRBV7-6,CASSVQANTGELFF,TGTGCCAGCAGCGTTCAGGCGAACACCGGGGAGCTGTTTTTT
.,TRBJ2-1,many,TRBV10-3,CAISSGSYNEQFF,TGTGCCATCAGTAGCGGTTCCTACAATGAGCAGTTCTTC
TRBD2,TRBJ2-1,medium-sized,TRBV9,CASSLVAGGYNEQFF,TGTGCCAGCAGCTTAGTAGCGGGGGGCTACAATGAGCAGTTCTTC
.,TRBJ1-1,many,TRBV12-3/TRBV12-4,CASSGRRDLNTEAFF,TGTGCCAGCAGTGGCCGTAGGGATTTGAACACTGAAGCTTTCTTT
.,TRBJ2-7,many,TRBV5-1,CASSLGGIGYEQYF,TGCGCCAGCAGCTTGGGCGGGATCGGCTACGAGCAGTACTTC
TRBD1,TRBJ2-2,few,TRBV15,CATSRAYAGTGGSGGELFF,TGTGCCACCAGCAGAGCCTACGCCGGGACAGGGGGCAGCGGCGGGGAGCTGTTTTTT
TRBD2,TRBJ2-1,many,TRBV20-1,CSATRVAGMGNEQFF,TGCAGTGCCACGCGGGTAGCGGGGATGGGCAATGAGCAGTTCTTC
TRBD1,TRBJ2-5,few,TRBV2,CASSGDSNAEYF,TGTGCCAGCAGTGGGGACAGCAACGCAGAGTACTTC
.,TRBJ1-2,many,TRBV5-6,CASSLVAVNYGYTF,TGTGCCAGCAGCTTGGTGGCAGTCAACTATGGCTACACCTTC
.,TRBJ2-5,few,TRBV7-9,CASGGETQYF,TGTGCCAGCGGAGGAGAGACCCAGTACTTC
.,TRBJ1-5,few,TRBV28,CASSPPHQPQHF,TGTGCCAGCAGCCCCCCGCATCAGCCCCAGCATTTT
TRBD1,TRBJ2-3,.,TRBV12-3/TRBV12-4,CASRNRGVADTQYF,TGTGCCAGCAGGAACAGGGGAGTGGCAGATACGCAGTATTTT
.,TRBJ2-1,many,TRBV29-1,CPNWWDDGYNEQFF,TGCCCTAACTGGTGGGACGACGGTTACAATGAGCAGTTCTTC
.,TRBJ1-2,many,TRBV2,CASRQGGRGYTF,TGTGCCAGCAGGCAGGGTGGCCGCGGCTACACCTTC
.,TRBJ2-7,few,TRBV11-3,CASSPLYEQYF,TGTGCCAGCAGCCCACTCTACGAGCAGTACTTC
TRBD1,TRBJ2-3,many,TRBV7-3,CASSFIRDRGRTDTQYF,TGTGCCAGCAGCTTTATAAGGGACAGGGGGCGAACAGATACGCAGTATTTT
.,TRBJ1-1,few,TRBV3-1,CASSQGQITEAFF,TGTGCCAGCAGCCAAGGACAAATCACTGAAGCTTTCTTT